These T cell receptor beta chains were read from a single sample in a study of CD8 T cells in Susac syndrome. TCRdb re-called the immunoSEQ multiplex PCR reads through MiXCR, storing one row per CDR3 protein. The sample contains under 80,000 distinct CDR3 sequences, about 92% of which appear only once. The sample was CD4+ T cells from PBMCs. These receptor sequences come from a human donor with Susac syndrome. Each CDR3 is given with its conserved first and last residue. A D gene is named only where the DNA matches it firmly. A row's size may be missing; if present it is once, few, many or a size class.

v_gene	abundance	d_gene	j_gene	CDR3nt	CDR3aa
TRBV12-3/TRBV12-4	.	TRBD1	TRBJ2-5	TGTGCCAGCACTCCTGGACAGGTCCAAGAGACCCAGTACTTC	CASTPGQVQETQYF
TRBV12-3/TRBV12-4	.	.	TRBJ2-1	TGTGCCAGCATAATTGGGGGGGCCAGTGAGCAGTTCTTC	CASIIGGASEQFF
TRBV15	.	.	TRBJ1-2	TGTGCCACCAGCCCCCCTCTGGTTCGATATGGCTACACCTTC	CATSPPLVRYGYTF
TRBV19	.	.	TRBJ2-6	TGTGCCAGTAGTATAACTGGCCGAAGCTCTGGGGCCAACGTCCTGACTTTC	CASSITGRSSGANVLTF
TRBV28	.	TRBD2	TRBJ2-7	TGTGCCAGCAGTACCACGGGGGGGTGGTACGAGCAGTACTTC	CASSTTGGWYEQYF
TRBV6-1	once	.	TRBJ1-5	TGTGCCAGCAGTGAACAAGGCGTGTGGCAGCCCCAGCATTTT	CASSEQGVWQPQHF
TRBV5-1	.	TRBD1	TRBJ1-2	TGCGCCAGCAGCGTGGGACAGGGGAGCTATGGCTACACCTTC	CASSVGQGSYGYTF
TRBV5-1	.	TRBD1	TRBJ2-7	TGCGCCCTCAGCCGGGAATGGACAGGGTATGACGAGCAGTACTTC	CALSREWTGYDEQYF
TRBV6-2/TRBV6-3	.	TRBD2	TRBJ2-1	TGTGCCAGCATCCGGGGGCCAGCGGGGGGATTTAATGAGCAGTTCTTC	CASIRGPAGGFNEQFF
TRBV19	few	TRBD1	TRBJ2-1	TGTGCCAGTAGTATCGTTGGGACAGCAGATAGCTCCTACAATGAGCAGTTCTTC	CASSIVGTADSSYNEQFF
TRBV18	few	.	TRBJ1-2	TGTGCCAGCTCACCGGAGGGTCTCCCTTATGGCTACACCTTC	CASSPEGLPYGYTF
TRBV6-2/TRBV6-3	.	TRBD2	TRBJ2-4	TGTGCCAGCAGCCTCCTAGCGGGGGCCAAAAACATTCAGTACTTC	CASSLLAGAKNIQYF
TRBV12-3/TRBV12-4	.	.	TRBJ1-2	TGTGCCAGCAGTTTAGGTCCAGGCCTCTATGGCTACACCTTC	CASSLGPGLYGYTF
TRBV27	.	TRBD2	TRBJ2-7	TGTGCCAGCAGCATAGCGAGCGGGGCTCTGAGCGAGCAGTACTTC	CASSIASGALSEQYF
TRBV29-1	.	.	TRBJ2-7	TGCAGCGTTGGATATATCGGGCAGAAGTCCTACGAGCAGTACTTC	CSVGYIGQKSYEQYF
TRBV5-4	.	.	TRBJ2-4	TGTGCCAGCAGCCCTGAAATAGCCAAAAACATTCAGTACTTC	CASSPEIAKNIQYF
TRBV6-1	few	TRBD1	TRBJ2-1	TGTGCCAGCAGGGGACAGGGGGGGAGCAATGAGCAGTTCTTC	CASRGQGGSNEQFF
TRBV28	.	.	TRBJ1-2	TGTGCCAGCAGTTTTCCCGTCTTCAGGGGTTACTATGGCTACACCTTC	CASSFPVFRGYYGYTF
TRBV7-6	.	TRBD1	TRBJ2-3	TGTGCCAGCAGCCAAAGACAGGGTTGGGCAGATACGCAGTATTTT	CASSQRQGWADTQYF
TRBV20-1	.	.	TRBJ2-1	TGCAGTGCTAGAGATGAAGAACTAGCTATCAATGAGCAGTTCTTC	CSARDEELAINEQFF
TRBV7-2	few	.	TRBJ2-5	TGTGCCAGCAGCTTAGAGCTCGCGGGCGGGACCCAGTACTTC	CASSLELAGGTQYF
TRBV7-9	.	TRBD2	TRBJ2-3	TGTGCCAGCAGCTTCACTTGGACTAGCGGGGGCACAGATACGCAGTATTTT	CASSFTWTSGGTDTQYF
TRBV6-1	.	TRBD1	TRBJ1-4	TGTGCCAGCAGTCCTATTCCGGGACAGGTTGCAACTAATGAAAAACTGTTTTTT	CASSPIPGQVATNEKLFF
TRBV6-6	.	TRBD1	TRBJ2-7	TGTGCCAGCAGTCCTGACAGGGACTCCTACGAGCAGTACTTC	CASSPDRDSYEQYF
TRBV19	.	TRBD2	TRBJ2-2	TGTGCCAGTAGTGCAGGAAAGACTAGCGGGAGAGTAATCGGGGAGCTGTTTTTT	CASSAGKTSGRVIGELFF
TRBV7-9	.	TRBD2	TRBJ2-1	TGTGCCACGGGACTAGCGGGAGCCTATGAGCAGTTCTTC	CATGLAGAYEQFF
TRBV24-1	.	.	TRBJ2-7	TGTGCCACCAGTGATTCCCGTTCGGCTGCTTTCTCCTACGAGCAGTACTTC	CATSDSRSAAFSYEQYF
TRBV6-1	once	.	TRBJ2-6	TGTGCCAGCAGTGTAGCTAACTCATACCTGTCTGGGGCCAACGTCCTGACTTTC	CASSVANSYLSGANVLTF
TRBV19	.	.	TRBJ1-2	TGTGCCAGTAGTATGCCCTCCCACTCTCTCTATGGCTACACCTTC	CASSMPSHSLYGYTF